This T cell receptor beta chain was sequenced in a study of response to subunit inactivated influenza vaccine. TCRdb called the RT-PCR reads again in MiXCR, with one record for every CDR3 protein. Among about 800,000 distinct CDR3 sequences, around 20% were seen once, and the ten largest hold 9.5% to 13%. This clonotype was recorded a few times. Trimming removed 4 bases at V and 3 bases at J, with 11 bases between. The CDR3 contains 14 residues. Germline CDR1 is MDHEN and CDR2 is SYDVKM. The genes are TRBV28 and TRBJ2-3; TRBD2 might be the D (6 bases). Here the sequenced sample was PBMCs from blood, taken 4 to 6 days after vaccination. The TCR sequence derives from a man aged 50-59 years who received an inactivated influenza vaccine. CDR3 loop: CASSYLAQTDTQYF. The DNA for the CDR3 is TGTGCCAGCAGTTACCTAGCGCAGACAGATACGCAGTATTTT.